Listed below are T cell receptor beta chains from one sample, sequenced in a study of blood T cell repertoires in COVID-19. Clones were read by immunoSEQ multiplex PCR, and TCRdb kept only the in-frame ones, dropping some. Of about 61,000 clones in the sample, about 90% were seen once. Sequences were obtained from peripheral blood. These receptor sequences come from an elderly man in a cohort sampled during active COVID-19. The CDR3 runs from the conserved cysteine through the conserved F or W. The order of the fields is clone size, CDR3 length, J gene, D gene, V gene, CDR3 DNA, CDR3 protein. D genes are given only for firm matches. A row's size may be missing; if present it is once, few, many or a size class.

abundance: NA
len: 14
j_gene: TRBJ2-1
d_gene: NA
v_gene: TRBV5-1
CDR3nt: TGCGCCAGCAGCGGAGGACCCCCTTACAATGAGCAGTTCTTC
CDR3aa: CASSGGPPYNEQFF

abundance: NA
len: 15
j_gene: TRBJ2-5
d_gene: TRBD2
v_gene: TRBV9
CDR3nt: TGTGCCAGCAGCGTATCCACTAGCGGGAAAGAGACCCAGTACTTC
CDR3aa: CASSVSTSGKETQYF

abundance: once
len: 16
j_gene: TRBJ1-6
d_gene: TRBD1
v_gene: TRBV5-1
CDR3nt: TGCGCCAGCAGCCTAAACGCCGGGACAGGGGAATCACCCCTCCACTTT
CDR3aa: CASSLNAGTGESPLHF

abundance: once
len: 15
j_gene: TRBJ2-5
d_gene: NA
v_gene: TRBV7-3
CDR3nt: TGTGCCAGCAGCTTAATGCCGGACTACCAAGAGACCCAGTACTTC
CDR3aa: CASSLMPDYQETQYF

abundance: NA
len: 15
j_gene: TRBJ1-3
d_gene: TRBD1
v_gene: TRBV6-5
CDR3nt: TGTGCCAGCAGTTACGGGACAGCTTCTGGAAACACCATATATTTT
CDR3aa: CASSYGTASGNTIYF

abundance: NA
len: 16
j_gene: TRBJ1-5
d_gene: NA
v_gene: TRBV18
CDR3nt: TGTGCCAGCTCACCACTTGGCAGGGAAGGCAATCAGCCCCAGCATTTT
CDR3aa: CASSPLGREGNQPQHF

abundance: NA
len: 16
j_gene: TRBJ2-1
d_gene: TRBD1
v_gene: TRBV7-3
CDR3nt: TGTGCCAGCAGCTTAACCGGGACAGGGGTGAGGAATGAGCAGTTCTTC
CDR3aa: CASSLTGTGVRNEQFF

abundance: NA
len: 14
j_gene: TRBJ2-5
d_gene: TRBD1
v_gene: TRBV6-6
CDR3nt: TGTGCCAGCAGTTACATAGGGGGCAGGGAGACCCAGTACTTC
CDR3aa: CASSYIGGRETQYF

abundance: NA
len: 18
j_gene: TRBJ2-3
d_gene: TRBD2
v_gene: TRBV19
CDR3nt: TGTGCCAGTAGTATGACTAGCGGGGAGTGGCTGCCCACAGATACGCAGTATTTT
CDR3aa: CASSMTSGEWLPTDTQYF

abundance: NA
len: 13
j_gene: TRBJ2-3
d_gene: TRBD1
v_gene: TRBV18
CDR3nt: TGTGCCAGCTCATTAGGGGGCGCAGATACGCAGTATTTT
CDR3aa: CASSLGGADTQYF

abundance: NA
len: 18
j_gene: TRBJ2-1
d_gene: TRBD2
v_gene: TRBV23-1
CDR3nt: TGCGCCAGCAGTTCGACTAGCGGGGGGGTAAGCTCCTACAATGAGCAGTTCTTC
CDR3aa: CASSSTSGGVSSYNEQFF

abundance: NA
len: 13
j_gene: TRBJ2-2
d_gene: NA
v_gene: TRBV11-3
CDR3nt: TGTGCCAGCAGCCCCCCAGCTAGCGGGGAGCTGTTTTTT
CDR3aa: CASSPPASGELFF

abundance: NA
len: 15
j_gene: TRBJ2-1
d_gene: TRBD2
v_gene: TRBV6-5
CDR3nt: TGTGCCAGCGACCGTTCTAGCGGTCCCTACAATGAGCAGTTCTTC
CDR3aa: CASDRSSGPYNEQFF